The 15 T cell receptor beta chains reported below all come from one sample, sequenced in a study of blood T cells in healthy people across ages. With a J-beta primer mix and a sample-barcoded 5' primer, a second PCR ran about 6 to 11 cycles. TCRdb itself ran the 5' RACE reads through MiXCR, one entry per CDR3 protein. The sample carries almost 300,000 distinct CDR3 sequences, roughly 27% recorded once. Sequenced material: blood. The receptors stem from an older woman in good health.

This clonotype occurred a few times. Relative to the germline gene, one junction end is altered; a read error may explain this. The CDR3 protein is CASSQTNDSYNEQFF. The CDR3 DNA follows: TGCGCCAGCAGCCAGACTAATGATTCGTACAATGAGCAGTTCTTC. The chain uses TRBV7-6 and TRBJ2-1; D perhaps matches TRBD2 (5 bases). Germline V gene lookup returns CDR1 SGHVS and CDR2 FNYEAQ. CDR3 size: 15 residues.

This clonotype has just a few counts. This chain uses TRBV28 with TRBJ2-5; 8 nucleotides agree with TRBD1. Germline V lookup: CDR1 MDHEN, CDR2 SYDVKM. The CDR3 runs to 15 residues. Trimming cost V 4 bases and J 4 bases; bases outside gene matches: 8. CDR3: CASSSRRGLRETQYF. As DNA, the CDR3 is TGTGCCAGCAGTTCCCGCAGGGGGCTTAGAGAGACCCAGTACTTC.

This chain uses TRBV7-9 with TRBJ1-3; D remains ambiguous. V was clipped by 6 bases and J by 6 bases, with 15 bases between them. Germline loops: CDR1 SEHNR, CDR2 FQNEAQ (reference sequence). The CDR3 runs to 14 residues. CDR3 coding DNA: TGTGCCAGCAGTATCTCAGAACCGTTAAACACCATATATTTT. Protein product: CASSISEPLNTIYF. Filled out from reference TRBV7-9 and TRBJ1-3, the complete variable domain reads DTGVSQNPRHKITKRGQNVTFRCDPISEHNRLYWYRQTLGQGPEFLTYFQNEAQLEKSRLLSDRFSAERPKGSFSTLEIQRTEQGDSAMYLCASSISEPLNTIYFGEGSWLTVV.

There are many counts of this clonotype. The rearrangement links TRBV5-1 to TRBJ2-1; 13 bases agree with TRBD2. CDR3 size: 14 residues. The germline gives CDR1 SGHRS, CDR2 YFSETQ. V trimming: 4 bases; J trimming: 7 bases; junction bases outside the gene matches: 2. The CDR3 sequence: CASSPLAGGNEQFF. For the CDR3, the DNA is TGCGCCAGCAGCCCACTAGCGGGAGGGAATGAGCAGTTCTTC. Combining the CDR3 with reference TRBV5-1 and TRBJ2-1 gives the whole variable domain KAGVTQTPRYLIKTRGQQVTLSCSPISGHRSVSWYQQTPGQGLQFLFEYFSETQRNKGNFPGRFSGRQFSNSRSEMNVSTLELGDSALYLCASSPLAGGNEQFFGPGTRLTVL.

There are a few counts of this clonotype. The gene calls are TRBV6-6 and TRBJ1-2; no firm D call. There are 13 residues in the CDR3. Germline CDR1 is MNHNY and CDR2 is SVGAGI (reference sequence). V lost 5 bases, J lost 2 bases, and 9 bases lay in between. In DNA, the CDR3 is TGTGCCAGCAGTCCAGACAAGAACTATGGCTACACCTTC. This encodes CASSPDKNYGYTF.

V gene TRBV5-1 combines with J gene TRBJ2-1; TRBD2 agrees at 8 bases. The CDR3 spans 15 residues. Germline CDR1 reads SGHRS; CDR2 reads YFSETQ. Trimming removed 4 bases from V and 0 bases from J; junction bases left unmatched: 3. The CDR3 DNA reads TGCGCCAGCAGCAAGCGGGAGAGCTCCTACAATGAGCAGTTCTTC. Protein: CASSKRESSYNEQFF.

This clonotype was found a few times. The V call is TRBV3-1, the J call TRBJ2-5, with 7 bases fitting TRBD2. This CDR3 spans 15 amino acids. The germline V gene has CDR1 LGHDT and CDR2 YNNKEL (reference sequence). Trimming removed 2 bases from V and 5 bases from J; junction bases left unmatched: 8. The CDR3 region is CASSQLRTRIETQYF. The CDR3 DNA reads TGTGCCAGCAGCCAATTGCGGACTAGGATCGAGACCCAGTACTTC.

The gene calls are TRBV6-9 and TRBJ2-2; 7 positions agree with TRBD2. V shed 6 bases and J 4 bases; nucleotides not matched to a gene: 8. CDR1 and CDR2 from the germline V gene are MNHGY and SVAAGI. The CDR3 contains 15 residues. The CDR3 loop reads CASSPRGDVTGELFF. The DNA for the CDR3 is TGTGCCAGCAGCCCTCGGGGGGACGTCACCGGGGAGCTGTTTTTT.

This rearrangement joins TRBV9 to TRBJ1-6; D is ambiguous. CDR1 and CDR2 (germline): SGDLS, YYNGEE. Trimming shortened V by 2 bases and J by 13 bases, and 13 bases separated the two germline ends. This CDR3 contains 13 residues. The CDR3 sequence: CASSVNPKDPLHF. In DNA, the CDR3 is TGTGCCAGCAGCGTGAACCCCAAGGATCCCCTCCACTTT. Together with reference TRBV9 and TRBJ1-6, the CDR3 gives the full variable domain: DSGVTQTPKHLITATGQRVTLRCSPRSGDLSVYWYQQSLDQGLQFLIQYYNGEERAKGNILERFSAQQFPDLHSELNLSSLELGDSALYFCASSVNPKDPLHFGNGTRLTVT.

The chain links TRBV4-1 to TRBJ2-7; D may be TRBD2 (6 bases). With 4 bases removed from V and 0 bases from J, the gap between germline ends came to 13 bases. Germline CDR1 MGHRA, CDR2 YSYEKL. The CDR3 runs to 15 residues. In DNA, the CDR3 is TGCGCCAGCAGCCCCACGGAGGGCATCTCCTACGAGCAGTACTTC. It codes for CASSPTEGISYEQYF.

The gene calls are TRBV11-2 and TRBJ1-2; TRBD1 agrees at 10 bases. J gave up 7 bases and V 3 bases, and 14 bases lay outside the gene matches. The CDR3 runs 17 residues. The germline gives CDR1 SGHAT, CDR2 FQNNGV. In DNA, the CDR3 is TGTGCCAGCAGCTTCGTTTTATGGACAGGGGGTAAGGTTGGCTACACCTTC. This codes for CASSFVLWTGGKVGYTF.

The sample holds many counts of this clonotype. V usage is TRBV28 and J usage is TRBJ2-7, with unresolved D. Looked up from germline, CDR1 is MDHEN and CDR2 is SYDVKM. V was shortened by 2 bases and J by 0 bases, with 11 bases between the two germline ends. CDR3 length equals 15 residues. CDR3 DNA sequence: TGTGCCAGCAGTTTACAAGCCTTAAGCTCCTACGAGCAGTACTTC. This codes for CASSLQALSSYEQYF.

Concerning this clonotype: Germline and junction disagree at one end, which may indicate a read error. The J gene is TRBJ1-5, the V gene TRBV10-3; 8 positions match TRBD1. The germline V gene has CDR1 ENHRY and CDR2 SYGVKD. There are 13 residues in the CDR3. CDR3 nucleotide sequence: TGTGCCGTCAGGGGACAGGAGAATCAGCCCCAGCATTTT. Amino acids: CAVRGQENQPQHF.

This clonotype was detected once. The chain employs TRBV28 and TRBJ2-7; D is possibly TRBD1 (7 bases). CDR3 length equals 13 residues. Germline lookup yields CDR1 MDHEN and CDR2 SYDVKM. V lost 5 bases and J lost 6, with 14 bases in between. In nucleotides, the CDR3 is TGTGCCAGCAGTGCGTACAGGGGAGGCGAGCAGTACTTC. Encoded protein: CASSAYRGGEQYF.

Many counts were recorded for this clonotype. The V call is TRBV28, the J call TRBJ2-5; no clear D gene. This CDR3 region has 15 residues. Trimming took 3 bases from V and 5 from J, leaving 16 bases between them. CDR1 and CDR2 (germline): MDHEN, SYDVKM. In DNA form, the CDR3 reads TGTGCCAGCAGTTTTCGAACGGGTAGTGTGGAGACCCAGTACTTC. Protein product: CASSFRTGSVETQYF.